These 30 T cell receptor beta chains were all obtained from the same sample, sequenced in a study of cytomegalovirus exposure and HLA in healthy donors. Vbeta (60) and Jbeta (13) primers were used in the PCR. Assay: immunoSEQ multiplex PCR; the TCRdb copy retains only in-frame clones and omits some. The table lists some 220,000 clones, 77% of them singletons. Source material: PBMCs. The receptor set was obtained from a woman aged 60-70 years in good health and CMV-seropositive.

The chain carries TRBV28 and TRBJ1-5; perhaps TRBD1 as D (5 bases). Germline V gene data show CDR1 as MDHEN and CDR2 as SYDVKM. The length of the CDR3 is 14 residues. Trimming took 6 bases from V and 6 from J, leaving 15 bases between them. The CDR3 spells CASRTPGNTQPQHF. The CDR3 nucleotides read TGTGCCAGCAGGACCCCAGGGAACACTCAGCCCCAGCATTTT.

The V call is TRBV6-1, the J call TRBJ1-2, with D perhaps matching TRBD1 (5 bases). Germline values: CDR1 MNHNS, CDR2 SASEGT. The CDR3 totals 16 residues. Trimming took off 1 base at V and 4 bases at J, with 16 bases between the two ends. Here the CDR3 reads CASSEGGAGTVYGYTF. The CDR3, as DNA: TGTGCCAGCAGTGAAGGTGGGGCAGGTACCGTCTATGGCTACACCTTC.

This clone has only a few counts. The V call is TRBV28, the J call TRBJ1-2, with 10 bases lining up with TRBD1. V was clipped by 5 bases and J by 13 bases; unmatched bases: 10. This CDR3 has 13 amino acids. Germline assignment: CDR1 MDHEN and CDR2 SYDVKM. The CDR3 loop reads CASSLGTGDVCTF. CDR3 DNA sequence: TGTGCCAGCAGTCTCGGGACAGGGGACGTGTGCACCTTC.

CDR3 in DNA: TGTGCCAGCAGTCCTATAGCGGGGAGCACAGATACGCAGTATTTT. Translating it yields CASSPIAGSTDTQYF. The chain recombines TRBV6-5 with TRBJ2-3; 8 bases fit TRBD2. Germline trimming cut 5 bases from V and 0 bases from J; bases unmatched to any gene: 4. The CDR3 is made up of 15 amino acids. Germline V gene sequence: CDR1 MNHEY, CDR2 SVGAGI.

The chain couples TRBV11-2 to TRBJ2-1; the match to TRBD2 covers 9 bases. The CDR3 totals 15 residues. Germline V gene lookup returns CDR1 SGHAT and CDR2 FQNNGV. Losses at the gene ends were 8 bases for V and 9 bases for J; bases not matched to a gene: 14. The chain's CDR3 is CASWGPSGDGVEQFF. CDR3 bases: TGTGCCAGCTGGGGACCTAGCGGGGATGGGGTTGAGCAGTTCTTC.

This clone was picked up a small number of times. The rearrangement uses TRBV2 and TRBJ1-1; D is unclear. CDR3 size: 13 residues. Deletions cut 2 bases from V and 1 base from J, with 5 bases between. From germline, CDR1 is SNHLY and CDR2 FYNNEI. The chain's CDR3 is CASSEPSNTEAFF. CDR3 nucleotides: TGTGCCAGCAGTGAACCGTCGAACACTGAAGCTTTCTTT.

The chain combines TRBV7-2 with TRBJ2-1; TRBD2 aligns across 7 bases. Trimming at V came to 5 bases and at J to 6 bases, leaving 7 bases not matched to a gene. The CDR3 is 14 residues long. CDR1 is SGHTA, CDR2 FQGNSA, per germline. The chain's CDR3 is CASSRSLAGNEQFF. The CDR3 nucleotides read TGTGCCAGCAGCCGCTCCTTAGCGGGCAATGAGCAGTTCTTC.

This clone was seen only a few times. The V and J genes are TRBV11-3 and TRBJ2-1; 12 bases agree with TRBD2. The trim removed 5 bases at V and 8 bases at J, leaving 19 bases unmatched. This CDR3 spans 19 amino acids. Germline V CDR1 and CDR2: SGHNT, YENEEA. CDR3 nucleotide sequence: TGTGCCAGCAGCCCAACTAGCGGGAGGTGGGGCGGTCACTCAGATGAGCAGTTCTTC. Protein: CASSPTSGRWGGHSDEQFF.

The CDR3 DNA reads TGTGCCAGCAGTTTTGGAGGACTAGGGGTTTCCTACGAGCAGTACTTC. This encodes CASSFGGLGVSYEQYF. The genes are TRBV27 and TRBJ2-7; 7 bases align to TRBD2. Germline loops: CDR1 MNHEY, CDR2 SMNVEV (reference sequence). The CDR3 contains 16 residues. The V gene end was trimmed by 3 bases and the J gene end by 1 base; junction bases not matched to a gene: 9.

This sequence joins TRBV5-4 and TRBJ2-1; TRBD2 might be the D (6 bases). V dropped 0 bases and J dropped 13 bases, with 14 bases sitting between them. Germline CDR1 SGHNT, CDR2 YYREEE (reference sequence). CDR3 size: 13 residues. For the CDR3, the DNA is TGTGCCAGCAGCTTGGGGGAGGCGAGGGGTCAGTTCTTC. Translating gives CASSLGEARGQFF.

The sample holds a few counts of this clone. The chain carries TRBV18 and TRBJ2-1; weak D call: TRBD2 (6 bases). This CDR3 region has 18 residues. V gave up 2 bases and J gave up 4 bases, with 21 bases separating them. Germline CDR1 KGHSH, CDR2 LQKENI. The CDR3 DNA reads as TGTGCCAGCTCACCATTACTATTAGCGGAGGGCAATTACAATGAGCAGTTCTTC. This sequence encodes CASSPLLLAEGNYNEQFF.

The chain employs TRBV27 and TRBJ2-5; D is unresolved. The J call may not be correct, given that the DNA end is closer to TRBJ2-7. Per the germline V gene, CDR1 is MNHEY and CDR2 is SMNVEV (reference sequence). This CDR3 has 13 amino acids. CDR3 loop: CASSLSRHYEQYF. The CDR3 bases are TGTGCCAGCAGTTTATCAAGGCACTACGAGCAGTACTTC.

This chain's CDR3 is CASRDRVLGYTF. The CDR3 coding sequence is TGCGCCAGCAGAGACAGGGTCTTGGGCTACACCTTC. The gene calls are TRBV10-2 and TRBJ1-2; TRBD1 aligns across 7 bases. Germline V CDR1 and CDR2: WSHSY, SAAADI. J gave up 8 bases and V 6 bases, and 6 bases lay outside the gene matches. This CDR3 comprises 12 residues.

The gene calls are TRBV6-1 and TRBJ2-5; TRBD2 matches at 8 bases. The CDR3 covers 17 residues. The V and J ends lost 3 bases and 7 bases, in that order; junction bases with no gene match: 16. CDR1 MNHNS and CDR2 SASEGT come from the germline V gene. The CDR3 spells CASSDSGLARAGWTQYF. The CDR3 DNA reads TGTGCCAGCAGTGATTCCGGACTAGCCCGAGCCGGGTGGACCCAGTACTTC.

V gene TRBV18 combines with J gene TRBJ2-3; no firm D call. The CDR3 has 15 amino acids. CDR1 and CDR2 from the germline V gene are KGHSH and LQKENI. V was shortened by 1 base and J by 0 bases, with 8 bases between the two germline ends. The CDR3 region has the DNA TGTGCCAGCTCACCACGGGCGCCTAGCACAGATACGCAGTATTTT. Translation gives CASSPRAPSTDTQYF.

V usage is TRBV6-4 and J usage is TRBJ1-1; 7 nucleotides align to TRBD1. Germline V gene lookup returns CDR1 MRHNA and CDR2 SNTAGT. This CDR3 is 14 amino acids long. V shed 6 bases and J 1 base; nucleotides not matched to a gene: 5. CDR3 protein: CASRMDRTNTEAFF. The CDR3 coding sequence is TGTGCCAGCAGGATGGACAGGACGAACACTGAAGCTTTCTTT.

This clone was seen only once. The CDR3 DNA sequence: TGTGCCAGCTCACCAGGAGACGGGAATAGCAATCAGCCCCAGCATTTT. Translating gives CASSPGDGNSNQPQHF. The V gene is TRBV18, the J gene TRBJ1-5; D is uncertain. The CDR3 spans 16 residues. With 2 bases removed from V and 0 bases from J, the gap between germline ends came to 11 bases. Germline V lookup: CDR1 KGHSH, CDR2 LQKENI.

V usage is TRBV6-5 and J usage is TRBJ2-5; D is undetermined. The V gene's germline CDR1 is MNHEY and CDR2 SVGAGI. The CDR3 spans 13 residues. V lost 6 bases and J 0 bases, leaving 8 bases between the germline ends. CDR3 sequence (DNA): TGTGCCAGCAGCGAGCGAAACCAAGAGACCCAGTACTTC. Translated: CASSERNQETQYF.

This clone was detected once. The chain recombines TRBV6-5 with TRBJ1-2, with D perhaps matching TRBD1 (6 bases). V lost 2 bases, J lost 4 bases, and 14 bases lay in between. Germline V CDR1 and CDR2: MNHEY, SVGAGI. The CDR3 consists of 15 residues. Written as DNA, the CDR3 is TGTGCCAGCAGTTACGGGCAGGGGTTTACCTATGGCTACACCTTC. Translation: CASSYGQGFTYGYTF.

The chain links TRBV19 to TRBJ1-4, with 7 bases that match TRBD1. The CDR3 has 14 amino acids. J lost 8 bases, V lost 5 bases, and 8 bases had no gene match. CDR1 and CDR2 from the germline V gene are LNHDA and SQIVND (reference sequence). CDR3 sequence (DNA): TGTGCCAGTAGTTCACAGGGGCAGATCGAAAAACTGTTTTTT. This codes for CASSSQGQIEKLFF.

This clone has more than one count but fewer than ten. The chain has TRBV28 and TRBJ1-2, with TRBD1 identical over 9 bases. The CDR3 runs to 13 residues. J gave up 5 bases and V 5 bases, and 3 bases lay outside the gene matches. Per the germline V gene, CDR1 is MDHEN and CDR2 is SYDVKM. The CDR3 bases are TGTGCCAGCAGTGTACAGGGGGCTTATGGCTACACCTTC. This codes for CASSVQGAYGYTF.

CDR3 nucleotide sequence: TGTGCCAGCTCATCGGGACAGGGTATCTACGAGCAGTACTTC. Translated, it gives CASSSGQGIYEQYF. The chain combines TRBV18 with TRBJ2-7; 9 bases fit TRBD1. Germline values: CDR1 KGHSH, CDR2 LQKENI. This CDR3 spans 14 amino acids. V was pared by 5 bases and J by 3 bases, with 5 bases of the junction left unmatched.

The gene calls are TRBV15 and TRBJ2-7, with TRBD2 identical over 12 bases. With 1 base clipped from V and 3 bases from J, the junction kept 1 base outside the gene matches. The CDR3 contains 15 residues. Germline V lookup: CDR1 LNHNV, CDR2 YYDKDF (reference sequence). For the CDR3, the DNA is TGTGCCACCAGCAGAGCTAGCGGGGGGGACTACGAGCAGTACTTC. Its translation: CATSRASGGDYEQYF.

J is TRBJ1-3 and V is TRBV5-1, with 7 bases identical to TRBD1. Per the germline V gene, CDR1 is SGHRS and CDR2 is YFSETQ. This CDR3 has 15 amino acids. With 3 bases clipped from V and 3 bases from J, the junction kept 6 bases outside the gene matches. The CDR3 nucleotides read TGCGCCAGCAGCTCTACAGGGGATCGTGGAAACACCATATATTTT. Translated: CASSSTGDRGNTIYF.

The chain uses TRBV5-1 and TRBJ1-3; D unresolved. The germline gives CDR1 SGHRS, CDR2 YFSETQ. Trimming took 3 bases from V and 0 from J, leaving 7 bases between them. The CDR3 consists of 14 residues. DNA of the CDR3: TGCGCCAGCAGCTCCGACTTCTCTGGAAACACCATATATTTT. Protein sequence: CASSSDFSGNTIYF.

The sample holds a few counts of this clone. In nucleotides, the CDR3 is TGCGCCAGCAGTGTATTTATCAATGAGCAGTTCTTC. As protein: CASSVFINEQFF. V and J are TRBV10-1 and TRBJ2-1; D remains unclear. This CDR3 is 12 amino acids long. CDR1 and CDR2 from the germline V gene are WNHNN and SYGVQD (reference sequence). V was clipped by 4 bases and J by 6 bases, with 7 bases between them.

This clone was detected only a few times. CDR3 protein: CASSLGGVPLAGEETQYF. The CDR3, as DNA: TGTGCCAGCAGCTTAGGTGGGGTCCCGCTAGCGGGAGAGGAGACCCAGTACTTC. This rearrangement joins TRBV7-8 to TRBJ2-5; 10 bases line up with TRBD2. The CDR3 runs 18 residues. CDR1 and CDR2 (germline): SGHVS, FQNEAQ. The J segment lost 5 bases and the V segment lost 1 base, leaving 13 bases of the junction unmatched. Filled out from reference TRBV7-8 and TRBJ2-5, the complete variable domain reads GAGVSQSPRYKVAKRGQDVALRCDPISGHVSLFWYQQALGQGPEFLTYFQNEAQLDKSGLPSDRFFAERPEGSVSTLKIQRTQQEDSAVYLCASSLGGVPLAGEETQYFGPGTRLLVL.

The chain carries TRBV7-2 and TRBJ2-5, with D hard to call. V lost 1 base and J 5 bases, leaving 11 bases between the germline ends. Per germline, CDR1 SGHTA and CDR2 FQGNSA. This CDR3 comprises 14 residues. The CDR3 coding sequence is TGTGCCAGCAGCTTAGGAGGTCCTCGGGAGACCCAGTACTTC. Translating gives CASSLGGPRETQYF.

This clone was picked up one time. This chain joins TRBV5-4 and TRBJ2-5; the match to TRBD1 covers 9 bases. From germline, CDR1 is SGHNT and CDR2 YYREEE (reference sequence). The CDR3 contains 15 residues. The ends lost 4 bases at V and 4 bases at J; junction bases unmatched: 8. The CDR3 region is CASSLGQGTGETQYF. DNA for the CDR3: TGTGCCAGCAGCCTCGGACAGGGGACAGGAGAGACCCAGTACTTC.

This chain uses TRBV29-1 with TRBJ2-1; 7 nucleotides align to TRBD1. The CDR3 sequence is 13 residues long. Germline CDR1 and CDR2: SQVTM and ANQGSEA. With V trimmed by 4 bases and J by 5 bases, 5 bases remained unmatched. CDR3 DNA: TGCAGCGTTGCTGGGACAGCGAACAATGAGCAGTTCTTC. This encodes CSVAGTANNEQFF.